This entry describes one T cell receptor beta chain. Its target is not known. The CDR3 runs 13 residues. Germline loops: CDR1 SQVTM, CDR2 ANQGSEA. Trimming removed 3 bases from V and 9 bases from J, with 12 bases in between. Reasons for excluding patients were uncontrolled infection, other autoimmune disease, pregnancy or lactation. These data belong to a study of T cells in Graves' hyperthyroidism and ophthalmopathy. Study-level findings and limits: The blood repertoire included most of the expanded thyroid clonotypes above 0.001.

There were TCR beta CDR3 regions amplified from RNA transcripts. A set of HTBI primers served as the primers for a first-round RT-PCR of the TCR CDR3. A single record per CDR3 protein comes from TCRdb applying MiXCR to the multiplex PCR reads. The sample has about 570,000 distinct CDR3 sequences, 46% seen once. Specimen: peripheral blood or thyroid tissue (not recorded which). The clonotype originates from an adult woman with Graves' disease, either hyperthyroidism or ophthalmopathy (not recorded which). This chain connects TRBV29-1 to TRBJ1-6; D gene ambiguous. The DNA for the CDR3 is TGCAGCGTTGAGAGCACCCGGGGTTCACCCCTCCACTTT. This codes for CSVESTRGSPLHF. Full variable domain (rest looked up from reference TRBV29-1 and TRBJ1-6): SAVISQKPSRDICQRGTSLTIQCQVDSQVTMMFWYRQQPGQSLTLIATANQGSEATYESGFVIDKFPISRPNLTFSTLTVSNMSPEDSSIYLCSVESTRGSPLHFGNGTRLTVT.